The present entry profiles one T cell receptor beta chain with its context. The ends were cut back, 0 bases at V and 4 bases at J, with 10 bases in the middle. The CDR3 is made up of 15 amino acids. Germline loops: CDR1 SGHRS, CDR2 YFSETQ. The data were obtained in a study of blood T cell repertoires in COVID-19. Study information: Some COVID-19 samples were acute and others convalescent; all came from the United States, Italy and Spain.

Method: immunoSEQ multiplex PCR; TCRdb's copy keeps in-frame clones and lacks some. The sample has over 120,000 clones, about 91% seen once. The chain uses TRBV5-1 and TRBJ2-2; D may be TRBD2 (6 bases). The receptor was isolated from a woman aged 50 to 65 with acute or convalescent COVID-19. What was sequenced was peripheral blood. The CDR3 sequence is CASSLAGESTGELFF. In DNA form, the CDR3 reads TGCGCCAGCAGCTTGGCGGGAGAAAGCACCGGGGAGCTGTTTTTT. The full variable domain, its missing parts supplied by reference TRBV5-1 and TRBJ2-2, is KAGVTQTPRYLIKTRGQQVTLSCSPISGHRSVSWYQQTPGQGLQFLFEYFSETQRNKGNFPGRFSGRQFSNSRSEMNVSTLELGDSALYLCASSLAGESTGELFFGEGSRLTVL.